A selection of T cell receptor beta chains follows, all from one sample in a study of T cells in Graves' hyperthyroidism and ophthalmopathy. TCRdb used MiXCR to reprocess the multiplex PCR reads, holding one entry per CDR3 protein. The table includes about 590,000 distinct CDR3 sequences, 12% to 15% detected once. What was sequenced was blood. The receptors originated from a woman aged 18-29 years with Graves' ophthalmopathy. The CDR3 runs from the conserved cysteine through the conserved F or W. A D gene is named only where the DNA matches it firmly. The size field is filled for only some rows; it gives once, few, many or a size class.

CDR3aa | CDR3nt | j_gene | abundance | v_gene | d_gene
CSVDGTGPTEAFF | TGCAGCGTTGACGGGACAGGACCCACTGAAGCTTTCTTT | TRBJ1-1 | many | TRBV29-1 | TRBD1
CASSLPRTNSPLHF | TGTGCCAGCAGTTTGCCGCGAACTAATTCACCCCTCCACTTT | TRBJ1-6 | many | TRBV28 | .
CASSQLQGSYNEQFF | TGTGCCAGCAGCCAGCTACAGGGATCCTACAATGAGCAGTTCTTC | TRBJ2-1 | many | TRBV14 | .
CATSRARLSEAYEQYF | TGTGCCACCAGCAGAGCCCGGCTATCGGAGGCCTACGAGCAGTACTTC | TRBJ2-7 | . | TRBV15 | .
CASSALWGGVKTQYF | TGTGCCAGCAGTGCCCTTTGGGGGGGGGTAAAGACCCAGTACTTC | TRBJ2-5 | . | TRBV28 | TRBD2
CASSYSRRTSGRAQETQYF | TGTGCCAGCAGTTACTCTCGACGGACTAGCGGGAGGGCCCAAGAGACCCAGTACTTC | TRBJ2-5 | many | TRBV6-6 | TRBD2
CASIPGQQNIQYF | TGTGCCAGCATTCCGGGACAGCAAAACATTCAGTACTTC | TRBJ2-4 | many | TRBV28 | TRBD1
CSVDSGDPRNEQFF | TGCAGCGTTGATAGCGGGGACCCTAGGAATGAGCAGTTCTTC | TRBJ2-1 | many | TRBV29-1 | TRBD2
CASSPRASTYEQYF | TGTGCCAGCAGTCCCCGGGCTAGTACCTACGAGCAGTACTTC | TRBJ2-7 | few | TRBV6-2/TRBV6-3 | .
CATSSRTGGGGGYTF | TGTGCCACCAGCTCTCGGACAGGGGGCGGAGGTGGCTACACCTTC | TRBJ1-2 | . | TRBV15 | TRBD1
CASGFRVRSSYEQFF | TGTGCTAGTGGTTTTCGAGTCAGGAGCTCCTACGAGCAGTTCTTC | TRBJ2-1 | . | TRBV12-5 | .
CASSFRTGGVGQPQHF | TGTGCCAGCAGTTTTCGGACAGGGGGCGTCGGACAGCCCCAGCATTTT | TRBJ1-5 | many | TRBV28 | TRBD1
CASSGTGSISYNEQFF | TGTGCCAGCAGTGGGACAGGGTCAATCTCCTACAATGAGCAGTTCTTC | TRBJ2-1 | many | TRBV12-3/TRBV12-4 | TRBD1
CASSQPTRNTGELFF | TGCGCCAGCAGCCAACCCACACGGAACACCGGGGAGCTGTTTTTT | TRBJ2-2 | few | TRBV4-1 | .
CVSSLKGSALAGLETQYF | TGTGTCAGCAGCTTAAAAGGTTCGGCACTAGCGGGATTAGAGACCCAGTACTTC | TRBJ2-5 | . | TRBV7-3 | TRBD2
CSARVLGTRGSTEAFF | TGCAGTGCTAGAGTACTGGGGACCCGTGGTAGCACTGAAGCTTTCTTT | TRBJ1-1 | many | TRBV20-1 | .
CASTGTGGGQPQHF | TGTGCCAGCACTGGGACAGGGGGCGGTCAGCCCCAGCATTTT | TRBJ1-5 | many | TRBV6-2/TRBV6-3 | TRBD1
CASSPSPGQVYEQYF | TGTGCCAGCAGTCCCTCACCGGGCCAAGTCTACGAGCAGTACTTC | TRBJ2-7 | many | TRBV7-2 | .
CASSDSNTEAFF | TGTGCCAGCAGTGACAGCAACACTGAAGCTTTCTTT | TRBJ1-1 | many | TRBV7-9 | .
CASSQDPGGALGNTIYF | TGTGCCAGCAGCCAAGATCCCGGCGGGGCACTGGGAAACACCATATATTTT | TRBJ1-3 | . | TRBV3-1 | .
CASSLDQGAETQYF | TGTGCCAGCAGCTTGGATCAGGGGGCAGAGACCCAGTACTTC | TRBJ2-5 | many | TRBV5-8 | TRBD1
CASSETAHEQFF | TGTGCCAGCAGTGAAACGGCACATGAGCAGTTCTTC | TRBJ2-1 | many | TRBV2 | .
CASTRGAGRILGYTF | TGTGCCAGCACCCGTGGAGCGGGACGGATTTTAGGCTACACCTTC | TRBJ1-2 | many | TRBV12-3/TRBV12-4 | .